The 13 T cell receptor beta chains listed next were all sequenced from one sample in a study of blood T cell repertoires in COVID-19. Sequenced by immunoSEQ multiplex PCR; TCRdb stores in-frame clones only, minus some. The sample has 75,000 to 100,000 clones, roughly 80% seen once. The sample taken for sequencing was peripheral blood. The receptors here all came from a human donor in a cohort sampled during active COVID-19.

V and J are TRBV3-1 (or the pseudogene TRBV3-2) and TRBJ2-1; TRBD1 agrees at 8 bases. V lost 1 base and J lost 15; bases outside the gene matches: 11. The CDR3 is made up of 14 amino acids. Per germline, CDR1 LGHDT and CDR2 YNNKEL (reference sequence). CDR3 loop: CASSQGTGTSYPFF. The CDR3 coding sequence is TGTGCCAGCAGCCAAGGGACAGGGACTTCCTATCCGTTCTTC.

The CDR3 DNA reads TGCAGTGCTAGTATGGACAGGGTAGGAAACACCATATATTTT. This codes for CSASMDRVGNTIYF. The gene calls are TRBV20-1 and TRBJ1-3, with 8 positions matching TRBD1. The CDR3 sequence is 14 residues long. CDR1 DFQATT and CDR2 SNEGSKA come from the germline V gene (reference sequence). J was trimmed by 4 bases and V by 3 bases; bases with no gene match: 5.

CDR3 protein: CATSADRGPWNEQFF. CDR3 DNA: TGTGCCACCAGCGCAGACAGGGGGCCATGGAATGAGCAGTTCTTC. This chain joins TRBV15 and TRBJ2-1, with 10 bases matching TRBD1. The ends lost 5 bases at V and 7 bases at J; junction bases unmatched: 8. Germline V gene lookup returns CDR1 LNHNV and CDR2 YYDKDF (reference sequence). The CDR3 runs to 15 residues.

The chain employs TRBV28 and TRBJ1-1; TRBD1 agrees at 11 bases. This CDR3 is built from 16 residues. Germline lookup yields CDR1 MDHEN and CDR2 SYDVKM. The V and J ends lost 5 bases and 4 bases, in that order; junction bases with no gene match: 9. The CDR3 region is CASSPPTGTGGTEAFF. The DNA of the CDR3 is TGTGCCAGCAGTCCTCCGACCGGGACAGGGGGCACTGAAGCTTTCTTT.

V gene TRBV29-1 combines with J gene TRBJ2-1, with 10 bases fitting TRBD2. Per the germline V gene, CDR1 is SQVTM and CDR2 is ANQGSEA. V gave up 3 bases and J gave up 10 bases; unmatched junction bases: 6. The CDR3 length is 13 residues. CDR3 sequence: CSVDPSGRGEQFF. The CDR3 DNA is TGCAGCGTTGACCCTAGCGGGAGAGGCGAGCAGTTCTTC.

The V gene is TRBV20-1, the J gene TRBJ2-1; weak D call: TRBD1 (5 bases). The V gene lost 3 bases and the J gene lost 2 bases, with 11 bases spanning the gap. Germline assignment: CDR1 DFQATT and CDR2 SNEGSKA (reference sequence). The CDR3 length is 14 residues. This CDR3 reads CSASSRAAYNEQFF. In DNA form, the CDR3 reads TGCAGTGCTAGTTCCAGGGCTGCCTACAATGAGCAGTTCTTC.

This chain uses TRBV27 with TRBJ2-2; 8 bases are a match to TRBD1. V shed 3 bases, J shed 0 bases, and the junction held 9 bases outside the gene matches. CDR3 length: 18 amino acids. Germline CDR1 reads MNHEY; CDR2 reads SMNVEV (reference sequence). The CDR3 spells CASSFWQGASSNTGELFF. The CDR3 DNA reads TGTGCCAGCAGTTTTTGGCAGGGGGCGTCTTCGAACACCGGGGAGCTGTTTTTT.

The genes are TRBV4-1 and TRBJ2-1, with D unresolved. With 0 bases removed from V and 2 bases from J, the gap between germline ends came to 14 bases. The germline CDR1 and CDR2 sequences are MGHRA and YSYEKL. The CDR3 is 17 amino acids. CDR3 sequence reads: CASSQEGLGRAYNEQFF. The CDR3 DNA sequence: TGCGCCAGCAGCCAAGAGGGTTTGGGCAGAGCCTACAATGAGCAGTTCTTC.

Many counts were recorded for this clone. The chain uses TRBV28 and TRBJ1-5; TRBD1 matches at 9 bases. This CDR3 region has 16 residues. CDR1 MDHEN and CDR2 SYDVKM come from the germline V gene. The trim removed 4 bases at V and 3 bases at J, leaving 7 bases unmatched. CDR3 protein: CASSSGQGWVNQPQHF. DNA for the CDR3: TGTGCCAGCAGTTCAGGACAGGGGTGGGTCAATCAGCCCCAGCATTTT.

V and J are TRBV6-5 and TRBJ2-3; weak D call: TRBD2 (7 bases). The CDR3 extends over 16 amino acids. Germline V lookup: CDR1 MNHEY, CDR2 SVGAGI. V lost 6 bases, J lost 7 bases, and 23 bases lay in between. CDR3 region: CASSYGTGRGGHTQYF. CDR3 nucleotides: TGTGCCAGCAGCTACGGAACGGGTAGGGGGGGCCATACGCAGTATTTT.

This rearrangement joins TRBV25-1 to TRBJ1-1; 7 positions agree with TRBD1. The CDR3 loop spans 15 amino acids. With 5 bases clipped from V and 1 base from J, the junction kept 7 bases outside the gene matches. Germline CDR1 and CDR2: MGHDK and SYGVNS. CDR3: CASSFYRGQNTEAFF. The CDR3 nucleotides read TGTGCCAGCAGTTTTTACAGGGGCCAGAACACTGAAGCTTTCTTT.

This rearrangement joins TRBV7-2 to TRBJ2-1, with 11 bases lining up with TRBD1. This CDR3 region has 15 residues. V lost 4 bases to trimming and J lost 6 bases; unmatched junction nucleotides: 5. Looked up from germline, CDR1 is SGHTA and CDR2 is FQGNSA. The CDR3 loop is CASSYHGTGGNEQFF. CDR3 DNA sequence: TGTGCCAGCAGCTACCACGGGACAGGGGGCAATGAGCAGTTCTTC.

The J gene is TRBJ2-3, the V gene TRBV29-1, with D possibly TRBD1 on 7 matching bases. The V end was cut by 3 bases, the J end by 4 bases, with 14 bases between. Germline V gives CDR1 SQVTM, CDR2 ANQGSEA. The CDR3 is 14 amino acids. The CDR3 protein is CSVDGGGGADTQYF. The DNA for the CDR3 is TGCAGCGTTGACGGAGGGGGCGGCGCAGATACGCAGTATTTT.